This T cell receptor (beta chain) was sequenced during a study of shared clonotypes between healthy human individuals. Assay: immunoSEQ multiplex PCR; the TCRdb copy retains only in-frame clones and omits some. The table has 850,000 to 1,100,000 clones, 70% to 85% seen once; the top ten hold roughly 0.9%. The V gene's germline CDR1 is MRHNA and CDR2 SNTAGT. This CDR3 has 15 amino acids. Losses at the gene ends were 6 bases for V and 2 bases for J; bases not matched to a gene: 8. The clonotype was recovered from a man aged 18 to 30 in good health. Some clones in this sample may be carry-over from other donors' samples. Sample: memory CD4+ T cells from PBMCs. As to subset: CD45RA-negative fraction. The rearrangement uses TRBV6-4 and TRBJ2-3; 7 nucleotides align to TRBD1. CDR3 loop: CASSLMGQNTDTQYF. The CDR3, as DNA: TGTGCCAGCAGCCTAATGGGACAGAACACAGATACGCAGTATTTT.